Listed below are T cell receptor beta chains from one sample, sequenced in a study of glioma-infiltrating T cells. TCRdb processed the multiplex PCR reads anew with MiXCR; each CDR3 protein has one entry. The data contain approximately 93,000 distinct CDR3 sequences, around 40% of them singletons. What was sequenced was glioma tissue, nonneoplastic brain tissue, or PBMCs (not recorded which). These receptor sequences come from a human donor with low-grade glioma or glioblastoma, undergoing nonglioma brain surgery, or in good health (not recorded which). Both conserved end residues are part of each CDR3. The D gene is left open where the match is weak. Expanded clones get a size class; other rows say once, few or many, or leave the size out.

D gene: TRBD2
clone size: .
J gene: TRBJ2-7
V gene: TRBV4-1
CDR3 protein: CASSQVGLAESSYEQYF
CDR3 DNA: TGCGCCAGCAGCCAAGTCGGACTAGCTGAGAGCTCCTACGAGCAGTACTTC

D gene: .
clone size: .
J gene: TRBJ1-2
V gene: TRBV28
CDR3 protein: CASSTHSVFYGYTF
CDR3 DNA: TGTGCCAGCAGCACACATTCCGTTTTCTATGGCTACACCTTC

D gene: .
clone size: many
J gene: TRBJ1-1
V gene: TRBV20-1
CDR3 protein: CSASSALWAEAFF
CDR3 DNA: TGCAGTGCTAGTTCGGCGTTGTGGGCTGAAGCTTTCTTT

D gene: .
clone size: many
J gene: TRBJ2-5
V gene: TRBV10-3
CDR3 protein: CAISESGETQYF
CDR3 DNA: TGTGCCATCAGTGAGTCAGGAGAGACCCAGTACTTC

D gene: .
clone size: .
J gene: TRBJ1-1
V gene: TRBV28
CDR3 protein: CASSGKGSINTEAFF
CDR3 DNA: TGTGCCAGCTCCGGGAAAGGGAGTATAAACACTGAAGCTTTCTTT

D gene: .
clone size: .
J gene: TRBJ2-7
V gene: TRBV27
CDR3 protein: CASSFPVRANKQYF
CDR3 DNA: TGTGCCAGCAGTTTCCCCGTGAGGGCAAACAAGCAGTACTTC

D gene: TRBD2
clone size: many
J gene: TRBJ2-2
V gene: TRBV18
CDR3 protein: CASSPPGGSTGELFF
CDR3 DNA: TGTGCCAGCTCACCACCGGGGGGGTCGACCGGGGAGCTGTTTTTT

D gene: TRBD1
clone size: many
J gene: TRBJ2-3
V gene: TRBV12-3/TRBV12-4
CDR3 protein: CASTGQVSTDTQYF
CDR3 DNA: TGTGCCAGCACCGGACAGGTTAGCACAGATACGCAGTATTTT

D gene: .
clone size: .
J gene: TRBJ2-3
V gene: TRBV20-1
CDR3 protein: CSAARTSWGTDTQYF
CDR3 DNA: TGCAGTGCCGCCAGAACTAGCTGGGGGACAGATACGCAGTATTTT

D gene: .
clone size: medium-sized
J gene: TRBJ2-1
V gene: TRBV5-4
CDR3 protein: CASSLVQYNEQFF
CDR3 DNA: TGTGCCAGCAGCTTGGTTCAGTACAATGAGCAGTTCTTC

D gene: .
clone size: many
J gene: TRBJ1-6
V gene: TRBV7-2
CDR3 protein: CASSLDQSSYNSPLHF
CDR3 DNA: TGTGCCAGCAGCTTAGACCAGAGCTCCTATAATTCACCCCTCCACTTT

D gene: .
clone size: many
J gene: TRBJ2-1
V gene: TRBV2
CDR3 protein: CASTRPYNEQFF
CDR3 DNA: TGTGCCAGCACTCGGCCTTACAATGAGCAGTTCTTC

D gene: .
clone size: .
J gene: TRBJ2-3
V gene: TRBV19
CDR3 protein: CASSKGVKDTRYF
CDR3 DNA: TGTGCCAGTAGTAAAGGGGTGAAAGATACGCGGTATTTT

D gene: TRBD2
clone size: .
J gene: TRBJ2-7
V gene: TRBV20-1
CDR3 protein: CSARDPSGVIYEQYF
CDR3 DNA: TGCAGTGCTAGAGATCCTAGCGGGGTTATCTACGAGCAGTACTTC

D gene: TRBD1
clone size: .
J gene: TRBJ1-1
V gene: TRBV6-1
CDR3 protein: CAISERGQVLARARRAFF
CDR3 DNA: TGTGCCATCAGTGAAAGGGGGCAGGTTTTGGCGAGGGCACGTAGGGCTTTCTTT

D gene: .
clone size: .
J gene: TRBJ2-5
V gene: TRBV20-1
CDR3 protein: CSAYSGAQETKYF
CDR3 DNA: TGCAGTGCCTACTCCGGGGCCCAGGAGACCAAGTACTTC

D gene: TRBD1
clone size: .
J gene: TRBJ2-7
V gene: TRBV4-1
CDR3 protein: CASSHPGQGHEQYF
CDR3 DNA: TGCGCCAGCAGCCACCCGGGACAGGGCCACGAGCAGTACTTC

D gene: TRBD2
clone size: many
J gene: TRBJ2-7
V gene: TRBV7-2
CDR3 protein: CASTPGTSGRYEQYF
CDR3 DNA: TGTGCCAGCACCCCAGGGACTAGCGGGAGGTACGAGCAGTACTTC

D gene: .
clone size: .
J gene: TRBJ1-5
V gene: TRBV20-1
CDR3 protein: CSAESHQAPSPQHF
CDR3 DNA: TGCAGTGCTGAATCACACCAGGCACCCTCACCCCAGCATTTT

D gene: .
clone size: many
J gene: TRBJ1-5
V gene: TRBV7-9
CDR3 protein: CASSLGTSNQPQHF
CDR3 DNA: TGTGCCAGCAGCTTAGGGACGAGCAATCAGCCCCAGCATTTT

D gene: TRBD2
clone size: many
J gene: TRBJ2-7
V gene: TRBV27
CDR3 protein: CASSLSQSGAYEQYF
CDR3 DNA: TGTGCCAGCAGTTTATCGCAGAGCGGGGCTTACGAGCAGTACTTC

D gene: TRBD2
clone size: .
J gene: TRBJ2-3
V gene: TRBV20-1
CDR3 protein: CSARELAGVTDTQYF
CDR3 DNA: TGCAGTGCTAGGGAACTAGCGGGAGTCACAGATACGCAGTATTTT

D gene: TRBD2
clone size: once
J gene: TRBJ2-5
V gene: TRBV7-7
CDR3 protein: CASSLAGGGWETQYF
CDR3 DNA: TGTGCCAGCAGCTTAGCGGGGGGGGGGTGGGAGACCCAGTACTTC

D gene: .
clone size: many
J gene: TRBJ2-1
V gene: TRBV20-1
CDR3 protein: CSARDSDHNEQFF
CDR3 DNA: TGCAGTGCTAGAGATTCAGACCACAATGAGCAGTTCTTC

D gene: .
clone size: many
J gene: TRBJ1-5
V gene: TRBV6-6
CDR3 protein: CASSYPRQPQHF
CDR3 DNA: TGTGCCAGCAGTTACCCTCGTCAGCCCCAGCATTTT

D gene: TRBD1
clone size: many
J gene: TRBJ2-5
V gene: TRBV15
CDR3 protein: CATSWDRQGSQYF
CDR3 DNA: TGTGCCACCAGCTGGGACAGACAAGGGTCCCAGTACTTC

D gene: TRBD1
clone size: .
J gene: TRBJ2-2
V gene: TRBV2
CDR3 protein: CASRSTRTDRVDDGGLFF
CDR3 DNA: TGTGCTAGCAGGTCAACTCGAACGGACAGGGTTGATGACGGGGGGCTGTTTTTT

D gene: TRBD2
clone size: .
J gene: TRBJ2-1
V gene: TRBV27
CDR3 protein: CAIFGLAGHNEQFF
CDR3 DNA: TGTGCCATCTTTGGACTAGCGGGACACAATGAGCAGTTCTTC

D gene: TRBD1
clone size: many
J gene: TRBJ1-1
V gene: TRBV28
CDR3 protein: CASRSTTGYVAEAFF
CDR3 DNA: TGTGCCAGCAGATCAACGACAGGGTACGTCGCTGAAGCTTTCTTT

D gene: .
clone size: many
J gene: TRBJ2-3
V gene: TRBV7-2
CDR3 protein: CASSSSSPPQYF
CDR3 DNA: TGTGCCAGCAGCTCGTCTTCCCCCCCGCAGTATTTT

D gene: .
clone size: .
J gene: TRBJ1-1
V gene: TRBV14
CDR3 protein: CASSQVVGRTEAFF
CDR3 DNA: TGTGCCAGCAGCCAAGTTGTGGGGCGAACCGAAGCTTTCTTT

D gene: .
clone size: many
J gene: TRBJ2-3
V gene: TRBV7-6
CDR3 protein: CASSLGGADTDTQYF
CDR3 DNA: TGTGCCAGCAGCTTAGGAGGGGCGGACACAGATACGCAGTATTTT

D gene: TRBD2
clone size: many
J gene: TRBJ2-7
V gene: TRBV6-2/TRBV6-3
CDR3 protein: CASSYSTSGIYEQYF
CDR3 DNA: TGTGCCAGCAGTTACTCGACTAGCGGTATTTACGAGCAGTACTTC

D gene: TRBD1
clone size: .
J gene: TRBJ2-2
V gene: TRBV5-1
CDR3 protein: CASRPPGGPNTGELFF
CDR3 DNA: TGCGCCAGCAGGCCTCCAGGGGGTCCCAACACCGGGGAGCTGTTTTTT

D gene: .
clone size: many
J gene: TRBJ2-1
V gene: TRBV19
CDR3 protein: CASRKDLLNEQFF
CDR3 DNA: TGTGCCAGTAGGAAGGATCTTCTCAATGAGCAGTTCTTC

D gene: TRBD2
clone size: .
J gene: TRBJ2-1
V gene: TRBV3-1
CDR3 protein: CASSQARLAGNEQFF
CDR3 DNA: TGTGCCAGCAGCCAAGCAAGACTAGCCGGGAATGAGCAGTTCTTC

D gene: TRBD2
clone size: many
J gene: TRBJ2-3
V gene: TRBV5-4
CDR3 protein: CASSLSGTADTQYF
CDR3 DNA: TGTGCCAGCAGCCTTAGCGGGACGGCAGATACGCAGTATTTT

D gene: .
clone size: .
J gene: TRBJ1-1
V gene: TRBV5-1
CDR3 protein: CASSLAGRAEAFF
CDR3 DNA: TGCGCCAGCAGCTTGGCCGGTAGGGCTGAAGCTTTCTTT

D gene: .
clone size: many
J gene: TRBJ2-7
V gene: TRBV12-3/TRBV12-4
CDR3 protein: CASSSTGSRGSEQYF
CDR3 DNA: TGTGCCAGCAGTTCCACAGGGTCTAGAGGGAGCGAGCAGTACTTC

D gene: TRBD1
clone size: .
J gene: TRBJ1-1
V gene: TRBV5-4
CDR3 protein: CASSSGQGKKTEAFF
CDR3 DNA: TGTGCCAGCAGCTCAGGACAGGGGAAGAAGACTGAAGCTTTCTTT

D gene: .
clone size: many
J gene: TRBJ1-1
V gene: TRBV7-8
CDR3 protein: CASSLLGRAFF
CDR3 DNA: TGTGCCAGCAGCTTATTGGGACGGGCTTTCTTT

D gene: TRBD2
clone size: few
J gene: TRBJ2-1
V gene: TRBV9
CDR3 protein: CASSVFARTSGSDEQFF
CDR3 DNA: TGTGCCAGCAGCGTTTTCGCCCGGACTAGCGGGAGTGATGAGCAGTTCTTC

D gene: .
clone size: .
J gene: TRBJ2-5
V gene: TRBV12-3/TRBV12-4
CDR3 protein: CASSLSGSETQCF
CDR3 DNA: TGCGCCAGCAGTTTATCCGGGTCGGAGACCCAGTGCTTC

D gene: .
clone size: many
J gene: TRBJ2-7
V gene: TRBV6-1
CDR3 protein: CASSPDIGEQYF
CDR3 DNA: TGTGCCAGCAGCCCCGACATTGGCGAGCAGTACTTC

D gene: .
clone size: few
J gene: TRBJ2-3
V gene: TRBV4-1
CDR3 protein: CASSQEGGPDTQYF
CDR3 DNA: TGCGCCAGCAGCCAAGAGGGAGGCCCCGATACGCAGTATTTT

D gene: .
clone size: .
J gene: TRBJ2-5
V gene: TRBV5-1
CDR3 protein: CASSLEPGQETQYF
CDR3 DNA: TGCGCCAGCAGCTTGGAACCGGGACAAGAGACCCAGTACTTC

D gene: .
clone size: many
J gene: TRBJ2-3
V gene: TRBV12-3/TRBV12-4
CDR3 protein: CASSPQPGLPDTQYF
CDR3 DNA: TGTGCCAGCAGCCCCCAACCGGGACTCCCAGATACGCAGTATTTT

D gene: .
clone size: .
J gene: TRBJ2-1
V gene: TRBV27
CDR3 protein: CASSLSQGGYNEQFF
CDR3 DNA: TGTGCCAGCAGTTTATCACAGGGTGGATACAATGAGCAGTTCTTC

D gene: .
clone size: .
J gene: TRBJ1-2
V gene: TRBV25-1
CDR3 protein: CTSSEFRTDYGFTF
CDR3 DNA: TGTACCAGCAGTGAATTTAGGACGGACTATGGCTTCACCTTC

D gene: .
clone size: once
J gene: TRBJ1-1
V gene: TRBV4-3
CDR3 protein: CASSQEDMGFSRYTEAFF
CDR3 DNA: TGCGCCAGCAGCCAAGAGGATATGGGGTTTTCTCGGTACACTGAAGCTTTCTTT

D gene: .
clone size: many
J gene: TRBJ2-7
V gene: TRBV5-1
CDR3 protein: CASRPDPVSYEQYF
CDR3 DNA: TGCGCCAGCAGACCTGACCCAGTATCCTACGAGCAGTACTTC

D gene: .
clone size: many
J gene: TRBJ2-3
V gene: TRBV19
CDR3 protein: CASSIVAGPRGTDTQYF
CDR3 DNA: TGTGCCAGTAGTATAGTGGCAGGCCCTCGAGGCACAGATACGCAGTATTTT

D gene: .
clone size: many
J gene: TRBJ2-6
V gene: TRBV12-3/TRBV12-4
CDR3 protein: CASSYGLKGANVLTF
CDR3 DNA: TGTGCCAGCAGTTACGGGCTTAAGGGGGCCAACGTCCTGACTTTC

D gene: .
clone size: many
J gene: TRBJ2-3
V gene: TRBV12-3/TRBV12-4
CDR3 protein: CASSFGGPRTDTQYF
CDR3 DNA: TGTGCCAGCAGTTTTGGGGGACCCCGCACAGATACGCAGTATTTT

D gene: .
clone size: .
J gene: TRBJ1-2
V gene: TRBV15
CDR3 protein: CATGKTLGGGYCYTF
CDR3 DNA: TGTGCCACCGGCAAGACGCTCGGGGGGGGCTATTGCTACACCTTC

D gene: TRBD2
clone size: many
J gene: TRBJ2-1
V gene: TRBV6-1
CDR3 protein: CAGTGVPGLAGFRPKCEQFF
CDR3 DNA: TGTGCCGGAACAGGGGTACCGGGACTAGCGGGATTTAGGCCTAAATGTGAGCAGTTCTTC

D gene: TRBD1
clone size: once
J gene: TRBJ2-5
V gene: TRBV6-2/TRBV6-3
CDR3 protein: CASNRGFETQYF
CDR3 DNA: TGTGCCAGCAACAGGGGGTTTGAGACCCAGTACTTC

D gene: .
clone size: many
J gene: TRBJ2-3
V gene: TRBV2
CDR3 protein: CASSLRGGIRTDTQYF
CDR3 DNA: TGTGCCAGCAGCCTCCGCGGCGGAATCAGAACAGATACGCAGTATTTT

D gene: TRBD1
clone size: .
J gene: TRBJ1-2
V gene: TRBV25-1
CDR3 protein: CASSAGGASGYTF
CDR3 DNA: TGTGCCAGCAGTGCAGGGGGCGCATCGGGCTACACCTTC

D gene: .
clone size: few
J gene: TRBJ2-1
V gene: TRBV5-1
CDR3 protein: CASSLGLQTGHGNGQFF
CDR3 DNA: TGCGCCAGCAGCTTGGGTCTCCAAACGGGGCATGGAAATGGGCAGTTCTTC